The present entry profiles one T cell receptor (beta chain) with its context. Only in-frame clones appear in the TCRdb table, and some are missing; sequencing was by immunoSEQ multiplex PCR. The profile covers 150,000 to 200,000 clones, with 82% appearing a single time and approximately 8.7% taken by the ten largest. The CDR3 runs 15 residues. J gave up 10 bases and V 10 bases, and 16 bases lay outside the gene matches. Looked up from germline, CDR1 is LNHDA and CDR2 is SQIVND (reference sequence). These data are taken from a study of blood T cell repertoires in COVID-19. The wider study: COVID-19 samples collected from the United States, Italy and Spain covered acute and convalescent phases. T cells, B-cell-depleted T cells, or PBMCs provided the cDNA or gDNA that served as material.

The rearrangement uses TRBV19 and TRBJ2-1, with 10 bases identical to TRBD2. The source of this sequence is a woman in her 70s with acute or convalescent COVID-19. Sequencing was performed on peripheral blood. CDR3 bases: TGTGCCATTGGAACTCGACTAGCGGGTTTGGGCGAGCAGTTCTTC. Translated: CAIGTRLAGLGEQFF.